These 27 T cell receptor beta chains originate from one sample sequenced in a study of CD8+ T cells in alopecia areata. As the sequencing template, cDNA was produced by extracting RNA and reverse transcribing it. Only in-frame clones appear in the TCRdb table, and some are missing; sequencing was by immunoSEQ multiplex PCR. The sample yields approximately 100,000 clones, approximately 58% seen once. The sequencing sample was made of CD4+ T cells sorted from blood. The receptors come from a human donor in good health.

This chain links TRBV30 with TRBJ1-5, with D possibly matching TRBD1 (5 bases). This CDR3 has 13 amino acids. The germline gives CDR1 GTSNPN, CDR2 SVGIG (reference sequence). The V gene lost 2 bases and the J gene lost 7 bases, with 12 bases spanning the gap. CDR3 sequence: CAWSSREGQPQHF. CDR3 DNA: TGTGCCTGGAGTAGCAGGGAAGGCCAGCCCCAGCATTTT.

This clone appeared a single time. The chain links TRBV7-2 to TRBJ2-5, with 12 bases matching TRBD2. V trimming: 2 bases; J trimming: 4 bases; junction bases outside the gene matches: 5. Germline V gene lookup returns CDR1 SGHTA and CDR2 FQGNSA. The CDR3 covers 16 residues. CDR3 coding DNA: TGTGCCAGCAGCTTATCAGCTAGCGGGGGGGGAGAGACCCAGTACTTC. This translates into CASSLSASGGGETQYF.

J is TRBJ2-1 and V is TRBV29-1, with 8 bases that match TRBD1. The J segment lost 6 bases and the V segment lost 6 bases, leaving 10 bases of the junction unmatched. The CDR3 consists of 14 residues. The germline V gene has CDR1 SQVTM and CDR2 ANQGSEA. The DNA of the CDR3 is TGCAGCGTCGCCGGACAGGGATTAGGCAATGAGCAGTTCTTC. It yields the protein CSVAGQGLGNEQFF.

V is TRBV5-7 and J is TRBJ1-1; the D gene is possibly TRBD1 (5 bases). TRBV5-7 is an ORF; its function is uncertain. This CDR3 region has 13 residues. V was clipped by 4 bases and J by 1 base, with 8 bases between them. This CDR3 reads CASSPDKNTEAFF. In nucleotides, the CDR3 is TGTGCCAGCAGCCCGGACAAGAACACTGAAGCTTTCTTT.

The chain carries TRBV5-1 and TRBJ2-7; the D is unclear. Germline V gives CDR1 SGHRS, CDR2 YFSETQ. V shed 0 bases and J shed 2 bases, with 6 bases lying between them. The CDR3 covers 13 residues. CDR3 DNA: TGCGCCAGCAGCTTGGCCGCGACCTACGAGCAGTACTTC. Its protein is CASSLAATYEQYF. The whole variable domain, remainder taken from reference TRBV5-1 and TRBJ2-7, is KAGVTQTPRYLIKTRGQQVTLSCSPISGHRSVSWYQQTPGQGLQFLFEYFSETQRNKGNFPGRFSGRQFSNSRSEMNVSTLELGDSALYLCASSLAATYEQYFGPGTRLTVT.

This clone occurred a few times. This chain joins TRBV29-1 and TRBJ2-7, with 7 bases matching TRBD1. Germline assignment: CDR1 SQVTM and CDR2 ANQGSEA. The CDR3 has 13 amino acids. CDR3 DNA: TGCAGTGCGACAGGGACCGTCACCTACGAGCAGTACTTC. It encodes CSATGTVTYEQYF.

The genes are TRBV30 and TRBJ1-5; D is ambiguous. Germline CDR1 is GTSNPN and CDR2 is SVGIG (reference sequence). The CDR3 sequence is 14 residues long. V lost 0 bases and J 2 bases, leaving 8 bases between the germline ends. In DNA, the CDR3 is TGTGCCTGGAGTGTGGAGGGAGGCAATCAGCCCCAGCATTTT. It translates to CAWSVEGGNQPQHF.

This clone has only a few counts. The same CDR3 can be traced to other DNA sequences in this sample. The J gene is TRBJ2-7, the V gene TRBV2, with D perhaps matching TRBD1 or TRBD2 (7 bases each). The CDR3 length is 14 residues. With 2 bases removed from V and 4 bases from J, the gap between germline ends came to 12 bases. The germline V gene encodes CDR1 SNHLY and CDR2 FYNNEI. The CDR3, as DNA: TGTGCCAGCAGTGAACAGGGGGAGGGATACGAGCAGTACTTC. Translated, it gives CASSEQGEGYEQYF.

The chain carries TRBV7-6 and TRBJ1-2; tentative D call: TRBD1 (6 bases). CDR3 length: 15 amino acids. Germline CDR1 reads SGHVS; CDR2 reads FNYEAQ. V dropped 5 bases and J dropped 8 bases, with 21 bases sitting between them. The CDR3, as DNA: TGTGCCAGCAGCGTGTACAGGGCGGGTGTCGAGGGCTACACCTTC. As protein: CASSVYRAGVEGYTF.

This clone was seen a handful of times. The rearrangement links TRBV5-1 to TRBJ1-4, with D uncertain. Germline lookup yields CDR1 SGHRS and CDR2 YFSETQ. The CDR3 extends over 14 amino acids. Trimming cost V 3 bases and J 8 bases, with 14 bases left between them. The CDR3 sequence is CASSSNGVREKLFF. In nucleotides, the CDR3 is TGCGCCAGCAGCTCGAACGGCGTAAGAGAAAAACTGTTTTTT.

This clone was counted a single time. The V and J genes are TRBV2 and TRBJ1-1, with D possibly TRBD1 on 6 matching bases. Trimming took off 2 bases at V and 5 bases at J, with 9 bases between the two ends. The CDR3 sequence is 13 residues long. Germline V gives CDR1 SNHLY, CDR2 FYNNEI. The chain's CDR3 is CASSEWRGTEAFF. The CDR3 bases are TGTGCCAGCAGTGAATGGAGGGGGACTGAAGCTTTCTTT.

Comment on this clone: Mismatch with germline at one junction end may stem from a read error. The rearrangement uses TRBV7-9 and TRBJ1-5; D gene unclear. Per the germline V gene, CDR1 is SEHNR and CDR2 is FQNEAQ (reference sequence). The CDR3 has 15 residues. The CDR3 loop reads CASSQEVGSGQPQHF. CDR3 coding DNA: TGCGCCAGCAGCCAAGAGGTGGGGTCTGGTCAGCCCCAGCATTTT.

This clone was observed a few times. The CDR3 loop is CASSPGQRYNSPLHF. The CDR3 coding sequence is TGTGCCAGCAGCCCGGGACAGCGCTATAATTCACCCCTCCACTTT. This chain uses TRBV6-5 with TRBJ1-6, with TRBD1 identical over 7 bases. With 6 bases clipped from V and 3 bases from J, the junction kept 5 bases outside the gene matches. Looked up from germline, CDR1 is MNHEY and CDR2 is SVGAGI. This CDR3 is built from 15 residues.

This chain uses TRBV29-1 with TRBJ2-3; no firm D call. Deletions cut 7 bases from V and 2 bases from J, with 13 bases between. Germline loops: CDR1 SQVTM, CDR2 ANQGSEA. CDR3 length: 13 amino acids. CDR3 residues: CSAAITHTDTQYF. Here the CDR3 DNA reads TGCAGCGCCGCTATTACACACACAGATACGCAGTATTTT.

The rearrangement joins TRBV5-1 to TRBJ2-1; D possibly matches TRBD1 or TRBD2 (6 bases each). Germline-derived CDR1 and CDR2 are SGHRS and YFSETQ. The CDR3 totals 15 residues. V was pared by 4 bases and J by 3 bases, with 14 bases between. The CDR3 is CASSGPEGHYNEQFF. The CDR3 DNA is TGCGCCAGCAGCGGCCCGGAGGGACACTACAATGAGCAGTTCTTC.

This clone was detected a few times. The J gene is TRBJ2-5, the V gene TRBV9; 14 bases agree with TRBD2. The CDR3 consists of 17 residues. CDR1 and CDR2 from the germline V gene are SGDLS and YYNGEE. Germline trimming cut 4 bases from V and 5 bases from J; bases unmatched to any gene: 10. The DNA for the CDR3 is TGTGCCAGCAGCACTGGACTAGCGGGGGGCAGCGGGGAGACCCAGTACTTC. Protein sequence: CASSTGLAGGSGETQYF.

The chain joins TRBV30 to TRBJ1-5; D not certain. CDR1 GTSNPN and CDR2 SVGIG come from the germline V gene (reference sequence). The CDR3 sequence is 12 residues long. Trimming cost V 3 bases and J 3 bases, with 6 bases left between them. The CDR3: CAWSGSNQPQHF. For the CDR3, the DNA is TGTGCCTGGAGCGGGTCCAATCAGCCCCAGCATTTT.

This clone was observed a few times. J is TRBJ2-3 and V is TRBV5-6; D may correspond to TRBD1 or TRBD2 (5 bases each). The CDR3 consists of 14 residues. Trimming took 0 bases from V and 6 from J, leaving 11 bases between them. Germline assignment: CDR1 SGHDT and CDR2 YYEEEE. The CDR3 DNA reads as TGTGCCAGCAGCTTGGGTAGCTGGGGGGATACGCAGTATTTT. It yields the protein CASSLGSWGDTQYF.

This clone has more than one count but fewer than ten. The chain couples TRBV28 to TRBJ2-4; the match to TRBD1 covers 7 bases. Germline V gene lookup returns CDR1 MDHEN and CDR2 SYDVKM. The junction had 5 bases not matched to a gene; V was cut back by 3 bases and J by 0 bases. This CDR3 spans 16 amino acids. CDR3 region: CASSFLQGLAKNIQYF. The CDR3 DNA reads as TGTGCCAGCAGTTTCCTACAGGGGTTAGCCAAAAACATTCAGTACTTC.

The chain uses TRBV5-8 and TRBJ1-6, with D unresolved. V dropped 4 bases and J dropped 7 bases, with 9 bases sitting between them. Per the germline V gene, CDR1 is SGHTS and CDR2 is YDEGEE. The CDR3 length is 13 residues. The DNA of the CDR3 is TGTGCCAGCAGCCCGTTAGAGAATTCACCCCTCCACTTT. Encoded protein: CASSPLENSPLHF.

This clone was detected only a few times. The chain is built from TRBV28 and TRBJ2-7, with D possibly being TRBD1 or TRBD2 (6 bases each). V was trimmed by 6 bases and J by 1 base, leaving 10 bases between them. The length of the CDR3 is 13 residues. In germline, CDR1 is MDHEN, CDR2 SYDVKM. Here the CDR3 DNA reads TGTGCCAGCAGCATAGGGGGGTCCTACGAGCAGTACTTC. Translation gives CASSIGGSYEQYF. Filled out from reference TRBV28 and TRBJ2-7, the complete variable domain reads DVKVTQSSRYLVKRTGEKVFLECVQDMDHENMFWYRQDPGLGLRLIYFSYDVKMKEKGDIPEGYSVSREKKERFSLILESASTNQTSMYLCASSIGGSYEQYFGPGTRLTVT.

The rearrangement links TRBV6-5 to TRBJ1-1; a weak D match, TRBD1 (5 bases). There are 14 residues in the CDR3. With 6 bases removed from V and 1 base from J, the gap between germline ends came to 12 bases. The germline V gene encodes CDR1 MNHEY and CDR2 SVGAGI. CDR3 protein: CASSLGRKNTEAFF. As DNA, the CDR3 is TGTGCCAGCAGCCTGGGACGGAAGAACACTGAAGCTTTCTTT.

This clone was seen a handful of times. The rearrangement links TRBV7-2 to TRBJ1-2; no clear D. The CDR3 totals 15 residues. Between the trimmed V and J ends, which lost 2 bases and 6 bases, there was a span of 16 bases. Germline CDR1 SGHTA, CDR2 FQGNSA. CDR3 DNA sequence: TGTGCCAGCAGCTTAACTGGGAGGTGGCGGAATGGCTACACCTTC. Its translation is CASSLTGRWRNGYTF.

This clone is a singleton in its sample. CDR3 sequence (DNA): TGTGCCAGCAGCGGGAATAGCGGGGGGTCAGATACGCAGTATTTT. It specifies CASSGNSGGSDTQYF. This chain links TRBV7-2 with TRBJ2-3, with 10 bases lining up with TRBD2. CDR1 is SGHTA and CDR2 is FQGNSA in the germline V gene. V was pared by 5 bases and J by 4 bases, with 6 bases of the junction left unmatched. This CDR3 contains 15 residues.

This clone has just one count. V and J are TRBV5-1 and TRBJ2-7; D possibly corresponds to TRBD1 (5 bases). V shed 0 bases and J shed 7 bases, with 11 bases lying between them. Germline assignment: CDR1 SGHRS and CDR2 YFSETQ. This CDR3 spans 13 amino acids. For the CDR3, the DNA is TGCGCCAGCAGCTTGGTCGCAGGGTGGGAGCAGTACTTC. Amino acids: CASSLVAGWEQYF. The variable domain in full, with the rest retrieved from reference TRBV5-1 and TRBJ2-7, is KAGVTQTPRYLIKTRGQQVTLSCSPISGHRSVSWYQQTPGQGLQFLFEYFSETQRNKGNFPGRFSGRQFSNSRSEMNVSTLELGDSALYLCASSLVAGWEQYFGPGTRLTVT.

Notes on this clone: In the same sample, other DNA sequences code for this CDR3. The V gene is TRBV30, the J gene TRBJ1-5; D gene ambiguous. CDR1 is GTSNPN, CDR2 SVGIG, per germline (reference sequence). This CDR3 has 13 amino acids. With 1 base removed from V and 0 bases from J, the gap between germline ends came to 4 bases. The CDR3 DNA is TGTGCCTGGAGTGAGGATAGCAATCAGCCCCAGCATTTT. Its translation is CAWSEDSNQPQHF. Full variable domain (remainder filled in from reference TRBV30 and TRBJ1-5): SQTIHQWPATLVQPVGSPLSLECTVEGTSNPNLYWYRQAAGRGLQLLFYSVGIGQISSEVPQNLSASRPQDRQFILSSKKLLLSDSGFYLCAWSEDSNQPQHFGDGTRLSIL.

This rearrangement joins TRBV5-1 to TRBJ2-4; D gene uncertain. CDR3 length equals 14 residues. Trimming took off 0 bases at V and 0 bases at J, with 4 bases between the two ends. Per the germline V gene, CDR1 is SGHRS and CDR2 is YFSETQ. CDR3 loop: CASSLELAKNIQYF. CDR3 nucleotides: TGCGCCAGCAGCTTGGAACTAGCCAAAAACATTCAGTACTTC.